This is a list of T cell receptor beta chains from one sample in a study of shared clonotypes between healthy human individuals. Clones were read by immunoSEQ multiplex PCR, and TCRdb kept only the in-frame ones, dropping some. Of roughly 2.6 million clones in the sample, over 85% are singletons; the top ten hold around 0.14%. Material for sequencing was naive CD4+ T cells sorted from blood. The receptor source for this set is a man aged 18 to 29 in good health. The CDR3 runs from the conserved cysteine through the conserved F or W. The order of the fields is V gene, clone size, J gene, D gene, CDR3 length, CDR3 DNA, CDR3 protein. A D gene is named only where the DNA matches it firmly. Expanded clones get a size class; other rows say once, few or many, or leave the size out.

TRBV6-1	.	TRBJ1-1	.	13	TGTGCCAGCAGTGAACTACAGAACACTGAAGCTTTCTTT	CASSELQNTEAFF
TRBV5-1	.	TRBJ2-2	.	16	TGCGCCAGCAGCTTGGCCAGGGGCCCTAACACCGGGGAGCTGTTTTTT	CASSLARGPNTGELFF
TRBV11-2	once	TRBJ1-5	TRBD1	17	TGTGCCAGCAGCTTGAAGTTAGGGACAGGGCTAAATCAGCCCCAGCATTTT	CASSLKLGTGLNQPQHF
TRBV6-1	.	TRBJ1-2	TRBD1	12	TGTGCCAGCAGGACAGGGACCTATGGCTACACCTTC	CASRTGTYGYTF
TRBV19	.	TRBJ2-3	.	15	TGTGCCAGTAGCCTTGGGGGGGGCGGCACAGATACGCAGTATTTT	CASSLGGGGTDTQYF
TRBV5-1	.	TRBJ2-5	TRBD1	15	TGCGCCAGCAGCTCCGGGACAGGGGGTGGGGAGACCCAGTACTTC	CASSSGTGGGETQYF
TRBV30	once	TRBJ2-1	TRBD2	12	TGTGCTTGGTATAGCGGGGGGAGTGAGCAGTTCTTC	CAWYSGGSEQFF
TRBV6-6	.	TRBJ2-7	.	12	TGTGCCAGCAGTAACCTGGAAGGGGGGGTCCTCTTC	CASSNLEGGVLF
TRBV9	.	TRBJ1-6	.	16	TGTGCCAGCAGCCAATCAGAGGACGGGGATAATTCACCCCTCCACTTT	CASSQSEDGDNSPLHF
TRBV10-3	.	TRBJ2-3	.	15	TGTGCCATCACCGACCGGGACTCAAACACAGATACGCAGTATTTT	CAITDRDSNTDTQYF
TRBV12-5	.	TRBJ2-3	TRBD2	16	TGTGCTAGTGGTTTGGGGACTAGCGGACTCACAGATACGCAGTATTTT	CASGLGTSGLTDTQYF
TRBV7-9	.	TRBJ1-5	.	12	TGTGCCAGCAGCTCCCTGACAGCGCCCCAGCATTTT	CASSSLTAPQHF
TRBV6-1	.	TRBJ2-7	.	13	TGTGCCAGCAGTGGGCCGCAGGAGGACAAGCAGTACTTC	CASSGPQEDKQYF
TRBV6-5	.	TRBJ1-1	.	13	TGTGCCAGCGGACAGCCCATGAACACTGAAGCTTTCTTT	CASGQPMNTEAFF
TRBV11-3	once	TRBJ2-1	.	15	TGTGCCAGCAGCTCCGGGACCCAAATTTACAATGAGCAGTTCTTC	CASSSGTQIYNEQFF
TRBV19	.	TRBJ1-1	.	14	TGTGCCAGTAGCGTTCTAGTGGGAGGGGACGGCGCTTTCTTT	CASSVLVGGDGAFF
TRBV19	few	TRBJ1-5	.	14	TGTGCCAGTCGTACCGAGTGGACCGATCAGCCCCAGCATTTT	CASRTEWTDQPQHF
TRBV30	.	TRBJ2-7	TRBD2	16	TGTGCCTGGTCACCGGGACTAGCGGGAGGAATCGACGAGCAGTACTTC	CAWSPGLAGGIDEQYF
TRBV29-1	.	TRBJ1-2	.	13	TGCAGCGTTGATAGGCGGGGAGGTCGGGGCTACACCTTC	CSVDRRGGRGYTF
TRBV4-3	once	TRBJ2-3	.	12	TGCGCCAGCAGCCAAGATGTGGGCACGCAGTATTTT	CASSQDVGTQYF
TRBV5-6	.	TRBJ1-3	TRBD1	19	TGTGCCAGCAGCTTGGTGGGACAGGCTATTCCGAGCTCTGGAAACACCATATATTTT	CASSLVGQAIPSSGNTIYF
TRBV30	once	TRBJ1-2	.	11	TGTGCCTGGAATACCCTCTATGGCTACACCTTC	CAWNTLYGYTF
TRBV7-2	.	TRBJ2-2	TRBD1	15	TGTGCCAGCAGCCGACAGGGGTCGAACACCGGGGAGCTGTTTTTT	CASSRQGSNTGELFF
TRBV5-4	.	TRBJ2-7	TRBD2	16	TGTGCCAGCAGCTACGGGACTAGCGGGGGAAGGAACGAGCAGTACTTC	CASSYGTSGGRNEQYF
TRBV4-2	.	TRBJ2-3	.	16	TGTGCCAGCAGCCAAGAGGGGGGGCGCTTAACAGATACGCAGTATTTT	CASSQEGGRLTDTQYF
TRBV6-1	.	TRBJ2-3	.	15	TGTGCCAGCAGTGAAGCGACAGGAAGGACAGATACGCAGTATTTT	CASSEATGRTDTQYF
TRBV2	.	TRBJ2-4	.	14	TGTGCCAGCAGTGAAGGTGCAGGGAAAAACATTCAGTACTTC	CASSEGAGKNIQYF
TRBV28	.	TRBJ2-7	TRBD2	14	TGTGCCAGCAGGCCGACACTCGGGACTAGCGGGGTGCGCTTC	CASRPTLGTSGVRF
TRBV28	.	TRBJ1-5	TRBD1	16	TGTGCCAGCAGTTTCCTCACACAGGGGTCATCTCAGCCCCAGCATTTT	CASSFLTQGSSQPQHF
TRBV5-1	.	TRBJ2-3	TRBD2	14	TGCGCCAGCAGCTCGGGACTAGCCACAGATACGCAGTATTTT	CASSSGLATDTQYF
TRBV7-9	.	TRBJ2-3	.	13	TGTGCCAGCAGCTTTGTATGGCAAGATACGCAGTATTTT	CASSFVWQDTQYF
TRBV29-1	.	TRBJ1-1	.	13	TGCAGCGTTTCAGGGCGGTTGAACACTGAAGCTTTCTTT	CSVSGRLNTEAFF
TRBV19	.	TRBJ2-1	.	14	TGTGCCAGTAGTCTGGGGAGCTCCTACAATGAGCAGTTCTTC	CASSLGSSYNEQFF
TRBV7-2	.	TRBJ2-5	TRBD1	12	TGTGCCAGCAACGGGGACAGGGCCCCGAAGTACTTC	CASNGDRAPKYF
TRBV4-1	.	TRBJ2-5	TRBD1	15	TGCGCCAGCAGCTCACCGGGACAGGGTGAAGAGACCCAGTACTTC	CASSSPGQGEETQYF
TRBV9	.	TRBJ2-1	.	16	TGTGCCAGCAGCGAGGGGGTTGGGGAGAGCTACAATGAGCAGTTCTTC	CASSEGVGESYNEQFF
TRBV5-1	.	TRBJ2-7	.	13	TGCGCCAGCAGCCGTCCTGGGGTAAATGAGCAGTACTTC	CASSRPGVNEQYF
TRBV7-9	.	TRBJ1-2	.	12	TGTGCCAGCAGCTTAGATGGACTCGGCTACACCTTC	CASSLDGLGYTF
TRBV5-5	.	TRBJ1-1	.	14	TGTGCCAGCAGCTTGGGGGGAATGAACACTGAAGCTTTCTTT	CASSLGGMNTEAFF
TRBV7-9	.	TRBJ2-5	.	15	TGTGCCAGCAGCAATGGGGACGGATTAGGAGAGACCCAGTACTTC	CASSNGDGLGETQYF
TRBV5-1	.	TRBJ1-6	.	15	TGCGCCAGCAGCAGCAGGACAGTGAAGAATTCACCCCTCCACTTT	CASSSRTVKNSPLHF
TRBV7-2	.	TRBJ2-7	TRBD2	16	TGTGCCAGCAGCTTCTCCCCGGGACTAGCGGGACTCGAGCAGTACTTC	CASSFSPGLAGLEQYF
TRBV9	.	TRBJ1-2	TRBD1	15	TGTGCCAGCAGCAAAAGGACAGGGGCGGACTATGGCTACACCTTC	CASSKRTGADYGYTF
TRBV5-4	.	TRBJ2-1	.	16	TGTGCCAGCAGCTTGGCTGGCGGGGTTTCCTACAATGAGCAGTTCTTC	CASSLAGGVSYNEQFF
TRBV5-1	.	TRBJ2-2	TRBD1	15	TGCGCCAGCAGCTTGGTGGACAGGGAAGTCGGGGAGCTGTTTTTT	CASSLVDREVGELFF